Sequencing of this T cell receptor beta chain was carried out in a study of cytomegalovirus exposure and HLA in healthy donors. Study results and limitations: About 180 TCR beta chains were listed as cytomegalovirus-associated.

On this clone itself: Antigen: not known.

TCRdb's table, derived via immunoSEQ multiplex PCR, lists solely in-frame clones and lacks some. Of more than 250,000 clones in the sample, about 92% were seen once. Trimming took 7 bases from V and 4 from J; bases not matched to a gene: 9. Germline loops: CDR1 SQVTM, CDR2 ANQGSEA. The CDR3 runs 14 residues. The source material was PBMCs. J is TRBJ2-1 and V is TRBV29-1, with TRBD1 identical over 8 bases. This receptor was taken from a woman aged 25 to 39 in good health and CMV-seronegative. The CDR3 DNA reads TGCAGCGGGGGTGGGACAGGTGGTTACAATGAGCAGTTCTTC. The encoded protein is CSGGGTGGYNEQFF.